A single T cell receptor (beta chain) is shown here with its context. No antigen is known for it. This sample is drawn from a study of cytomegalovirus exposure and HLA in healthy donors. CDR1 is MNHEY and CDR2 is SVGAGI in the germline V gene. CDR3 length: 14 residues. The germline V and J ends were trimmed by 8 bases and 5 bases, with 18 bases remaining between them. Findings and caveats of the study: Most observed TCR sequences were rare, whereas some public TCRs were detected in many donors. Associated with cytomegalovirus, according to the listing, were around 160 TCR beta chains. Reportedly, cytomegalovirus status was diagnosed with high sensitivity and specificity. Among the CMV-associated chains, a few were confirmed in vitro as specific for CMV antigens.

Clones were sequenced by immunoSEQ multiplex PCR, and TCRdb holds only the in-frame ones, with some missing. The sample contains around 58,000 clones, about 89% of which appear only once. The source is a woman aged 18-30 years in good health and CMV-seronegative. The material sequenced was PBMCs. The chain combines TRBV6-5 with TRBJ1-2; D unclear. The CDR3 protein is CASGLRQHRYGYTF. Written as DNA, the CDR3 is TGTGCCAGCGGACTGCGCCAGCATAGATATGGCTACACCTTC.